This passage covers 11 T cell receptor beta chains from one sample sequenced in a study of OX40 agonist ivuxolimab in advanced cancers. The library was prepared using the immunoSEQ multiplex PCR assay. This is the immuneACCESS table as TCRdb keeps it, with only in-frame sequences that have V and J called. A part of the clones is gone; compared with another copy, unresolved V genes explain less than half, and the rest is unexplained. For this sample the table gives approximately 60,000 clones, of which about nine tenths were detected only once. 5.5% to 8.5% of the sample goes to the ten largest clones. This specimen consisted of CD4+ or CD8+ T cells sorted from blood, obtained in a trial of the OX40 agonist ivuxolimab. These receptors were taken from an adult with an advanced solid tumor such as melanoma, head and neck, liver or kidney cancer.

In this sample, this clone turned up once. The J gene is TRBJ2-1, the V gene TRBV5-1; 11 bases match TRBD2. The CDR3 runs to 16 residues. Germline loops: CDR1 SGHRS, CDR2 YFSETQ. The ends lost 5 bases at V and 3 bases at J; junction bases unmatched: 7. CDR3 DNA sequence: TGCGCCAGCAGGCCTGGACTAGCGGGTAACTACAATGAGCAGTTCTTC. Its protein product is CASRPGLAGNYNEQFF. Combining the CDR3 with reference TRBV5-1 and TRBJ2-1 gives the whole variable domain KAGVTQTPRYLIKTRGQQVTLSCSPISGHRSVSWYQQTPGQGLQFLFEYFSETQRNKGNFPGRFSGRQFSNSRSEMNVSTLELGDSALYLCASRPGLAGNYNEQFFGPGTRLTVL.

The CDR3 sequence: CASSQVTQGAGKLFF. As DNA, the CDR3 is TGCGCCAGCAGCCAAGTAACCCAGGGGGCTGGAAAACTGTTTTTT. The chain has TRBV4-1 and TRBJ1-4, with 8 bases aligning to TRBD1. The germline V gene encodes CDR1 MGHRA and CDR2 YSYEKL. With 1 base clipped from V and 10 bases from J, the junction kept 8 bases outside the gene matches. The CDR3 runs to 15 residues.

The CDR3 coding sequence is TGTGCCAGCAGCTTGGGACCATTCCTCAGCTCTGGGGCCAACGTCCTGACTTTC. Translated, it gives CASSLGPFLSSGANVLTF. The chain combines TRBV5-6 with TRBJ2-6; D is unclear. This CDR3 has 18 amino acids. V gave up 0 bases and J gave up 0 bases, with 13 bases separating them. The germline V gene has CDR1 SGHDT and CDR2 YYEEEE.

This clone was observed a few times. The CDR3 nucleotides are TGTGCCAGCAGCCCCATTGGGCGGGCGAGGGAGCAGTACTTC. Translated: CASSPIGRAREQYF. The chain joins TRBV11-2 to TRBJ2-7, with D possibly TRBD2 on 5 matching bases. The CDR3 spans 14 residues. Germline assignment: CDR1 SGHAT and CDR2 FQNNGV. The germline V and J ends were trimmed by 5 bases and 7 bases, with 18 bases remaining between them. Together with reference TRBV11-2 and TRBJ2-7, the CDR3 gives the full variable domain: EAGVAQSPRYKIIEKRQSVAFWCNPISGHATLYWYQQILGQGPKLLIQFQNNGVVDDSQLPKDRFSAERLKGVDSTLKIQPAKLEDSAVYLCASSPIGRAREQYFGPGTRLTVT.

This chain links TRBV30 with TRBJ2-5; the match to TRBD1 covers 7 bases. V gave up 1 base and J gave up 4 bases; unmatched junction bases: 0. CDR1 and CDR2 from the germline V gene are GTSNPN and SVGIG (reference sequence). The CDR3 totals 12 residues. For the CDR3, the DNA is TGTGCCTGGAGTGCAGGGGGAGAGACCCAGTACTTC. Its protein is CAWSAGGETQYF.

This chain uses TRBV18 with TRBJ2-5; TRBD1 aligns across 8 bases. Trimming took 6 bases from V and 1 from J; bases not matched to a gene: 7. The CDR3 totals 15 residues. Germline V gene sequence: CDR1 KGHSH, CDR2 LQKENI. CDR3 sequence reads: CASSLRTGTQETQYF. Here the CDR3 DNA reads TGTGCCAGCTCCCTCCGGACAGGGACCCAAGAGACCCAGTACTTC. Complete variable domain (other parts from reference TRBV18 and TRBJ2-5): NAGVMQNPRHLVRRRGQEARLRCSPMKGHSHVYWYRQLPEEGLKFMVYLQKENIIDESGMPKERFSAEFPKEGPSILRIQQVVRGDSAAYFCASSLRTGTQETQYFGPGTRLLVL.

The chain joins TRBV5-1 to TRBJ1-1, with D hard to call. In germline, CDR1 is SGHRS, CDR2 YFSETQ. This CDR3 has 15 amino acids. The germline V and J ends were trimmed by 6 bases and 0 bases, with 15 bases remaining between them. The CDR3 DNA sequence: TGCGCCAGCAAGTTGTCTCCGGTCATGAACACTGAAGCTTTCTTT. Amino acids: CASKLSPVMNTEAFF.

This clone was detected a few times. The chain uses TRBV15 and TRBJ2-7, with 11 bases matching TRBD2. Looked up from germline, CDR1 is LNHNV and CDR2 is YYDKDF (reference sequence). The V gene end was trimmed by 5 bases and the J gene end by 2 bases; junction bases not matched to a gene: 14. The CDR3 has 18 amino acids. The CDR3 here is CATSFEGLAEGPTYEQYF. The CDR3 coding sequence is TGTGCCACCAGCTTTGAGGGACTAGCGGAGGGTCCCACCTACGAGCAGTACTTC. The full variable domain, with the rest looked up from reference TRBV15 and TRBJ2-7, is DAMVIQNPRYQVTQFGKPVTLSCSQTLNHNVMYWYQQKSSQAPKLLFHYYDKDFNNEADTPDNFQSRRPNTSFCFLDIRSPGLGDTAMYLCATSFEGLAEGPTYEQYFGPGTRLTVT.

The V call is TRBV6-4, the J call TRBJ1-4; D not certain. The CDR3 is made up of 16 amino acids. Germline V CDR1 and CDR2: MRHNA, SNTAGT. The V gene lost 4 bases and the J gene lost 2 bases, with 14 bases spanning the gap. Here the CDR3 reads CASSVSFGRTNEKLFF. CDR3 bases: TGTGCCAGCAGTGTTTCCTTCGGACGGACTAATGAAAAACTGTTTTTT.

CDR3 protein: CASSGSTRQSRANVLTF. CDR3 bases: TGTGCCAGCTCTGGTTCTACCAGACAAAGTCGGGCCAACGTCCTGACTTTC. The chain has TRBV5-4 and TRBJ2-6; D not resolved. Looked up from germline, CDR1 is SGHNT and CDR2 is YYREEE (reference sequence). The CDR3 loop spans 17 amino acids. Trimming removed 7 bases from V and 5 bases from J, with 22 bases in between.

As for this clone: The same CDR3 is also encoded by other DNA sequences in this sample. The chain recombines TRBV5-4 with TRBJ2-5; 8 bases map to TRBD2. Unmatched junction bases numbered 6, after V lost 4 bases and J lost 4 bases. Germline V lookup: CDR1 SGHNT, CDR2 YYREEE (reference sequence). The CDR3 spans 14 residues. CDR3 loop: CASSPWTSPETQYF. The CDR3 DNA is TGTGCCAGCAGCCCATGGACTAGCCCAGAGACCCAGTACTTC.